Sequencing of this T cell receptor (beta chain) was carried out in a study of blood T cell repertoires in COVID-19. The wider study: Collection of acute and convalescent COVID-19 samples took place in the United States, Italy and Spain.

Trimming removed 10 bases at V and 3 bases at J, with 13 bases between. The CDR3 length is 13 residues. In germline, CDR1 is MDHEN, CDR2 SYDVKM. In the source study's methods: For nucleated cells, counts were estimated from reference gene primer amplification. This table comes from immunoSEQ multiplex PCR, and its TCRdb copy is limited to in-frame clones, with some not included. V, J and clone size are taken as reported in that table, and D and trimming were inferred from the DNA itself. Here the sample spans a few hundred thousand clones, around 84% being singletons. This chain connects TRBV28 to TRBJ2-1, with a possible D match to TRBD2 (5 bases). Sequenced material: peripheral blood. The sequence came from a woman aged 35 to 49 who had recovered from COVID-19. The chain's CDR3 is CATRRGGYNEQFF. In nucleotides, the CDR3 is TGTGCCACGCGCCGGGGTGGCTACAATGAGCAGTTCTTC.